These 16 T cell receptor beta chains were all obtained from the same sample, sequenced in a study of identical twins. TCRdb redid the calling of the 5' RACE reads with MiXCR, one entry per CDR3 protein. The sample has some 900,000 distinct CDR3 sequences, about 12% seen once. These data are also associated with another study on yellow fever vaccine responses in identical twins.

The sequencing input was PBMCs. These receptors originate from a woman between 18 and 29 years old in good health.

This clonotype was counted a few times. CDR3 DNA: TGCAGTGCCCGGCATGAGCAGTTCTTC. Translation gives CSARHEQFF. V and J are TRBV20-1 and TRBJ2-1; D unclear. The CDR3 has 9 amino acids. The V and J ends lost 6 bases and 8 bases respectively, with 5 bases between them. CDR1 is DFQATT and CDR2 is SNEGSKA in the germline V gene (reference sequence).

The J gene is TRBJ1-4, the V gene TRBV20-1; unclear D gene. The ends were cut back, 4 bases at V and 7 bases at J, with 7 bases in the middle. The CDR3 has 11 amino acids. Germline V gives CDR1 DFQATT, CDR2 SNEGSKA (reference sequence). The CDR3 DNA reads as TGCAGTGCTAAGACACCTGAAAAACTGTTTTTT. This translates into CSAKTPEKLFF.

This clonotype was counted between two and nine times. V is TRBV6-5 and J is TRBJ1-2; weak D call: TRBD1 (5 bases). The V gene lost 2 bases and the J gene lost 4 bases, with 17 bases spanning the gap. This CDR3 region has 16 residues. The germline gives CDR1 MNHEY, CDR2 SVGAGI. CDR3 region: CASSYVHQFDSYGYTF. CDR3 DNA: TGTGCCAGCAGTTACGTCCACCAATTTGACAGCTATGGCTACACCTTC.

The sample holds many counts of this clonotype. The CDR3 loop reads CASNPGTSGYNEQFF. CDR3 DNA: TGTGCCAGCAACCCCGGGACTAGCGGTTACAATGAGCAGTTCTTC. The J gene is TRBJ2-1, the V gene TRBV7-8; TRBD2 agrees at 11 bases. J lost 4 bases, V lost 7 bases, and 6 bases had no gene match. The V gene's germline CDR1 is SGHVS and CDR2 FQNEAQ. The CDR3 extends over 15 amino acids.

This clonotype was counted only a few times. V gene TRBV27 combines with J gene TRBJ2-1; D is uncertain. The germline V and J ends were trimmed by 5 bases and 0 bases, with 11 bases remaining between them. This CDR3 region has 15 residues. Germline-derived CDR1 and CDR2 are MNHEY and SMNVEV (reference sequence). CDR3 bases: TGTGCCAGCAGTCCTACCTATGCCTCCTACAATGAGCAGTTCTTC. As protein: CASSPTYASYNEQFF.

This clonotype was found a few times. In DNA form, the CDR3 reads TGTGCCATCAGTGAGTCTAACAGAGACGAGCAGTACGTC. Its translation: CAISESNRDEQYV. The V gene is TRBV10-3, the J gene TRBJ2-7; D call uncertain. This CDR3 contains 13 residues. The V end lost 0 bases, the J end lost 5 bases, and 8 bases lay between the germline ends. Germline V lookup: CDR1 ENHRY, CDR2 SYGVKD.

V gene TRBV7-7 combines with J gene TRBJ2-5; possibly TRBD2 for D (6 bases). Germline V gives CDR1 SSHAT, CDR2 FNYEAQ (reference sequence). CDR3 length equals 14 residues. V lost 5 bases and J lost 2, with 12 bases in between. CDR3 coding DNA: TGTGCCAGCAGCCCGGCAGGAGGGCAAGAGACCCAGTACTTC. Protein: CASSPAGGQETQYF.

The gene calls are TRBV20-1 and TRBJ1-1, with D possibly matching TRBD1 (5 bases). Trimming pared 3 bases from V and 6 bases from J, leaving 11 bases between. CDR3 size: 12 residues. Germline-derived CDR1 and CDR2 are DFQATT and SNEGSKA (reference sequence). DNA for the CDR3: TGCAGTGCTAGTAAACCCAGGGCTGAAGCTTTCTTT. It yields the protein CSASKPRAEAFF.

In this sample, this clonotype turned up a few times. The V gene is TRBV2, the J gene TRBJ2-7, with 9 bases lining up with TRBD2. CDR3 length: 15 residues. V was pared by 4 bases and J by 7 bases, with 11 bases of the junction left unmatched. Per germline, CDR1 SNHLY and CDR2 FYNNEI. The CDR3 DNA follows: TGTGCCAGCAGTGGGGCGGGAGGGCTTCCGCGGGAGCAGTACTTC. Translated: CASSGAGGLPREQYF.

This clonotype has only a few counts. The chain links TRBV12-3 or TRBV12-4 to TRBJ2-1; the D call may be TRBD1 or TRBD2 (7 bases each). CDR3 length equals 16 residues. V was cut by 5 bases and J by 3 bases, with 17 bases left in between. The CDR3 DNA follows: TGTGCCAGCAGTGACAAGCGGGGACAGATCTACAATGAGCAGTTCTTC. Protein product: CASSDKRGQIYNEQFF.

There are a few counts of this clonotype. This chain links TRBV10-3 with TRBJ1-2; 9 bases agree with TRBD1. Trimming at V came to 5 bases and at J to 0 bases, leaving 16 bases not matched to a gene. The germline V gene encodes CDR1 ENHRY and CDR2 SYGVKD. The CDR3 runs 19 residues. CDR3 DNA sequence: TGTGCCATCAGTACCGGGACAGGGATTCTCCTTTCAGCTAACTATGGCTACACCTTC. This sequence encodes CAISTGTGILLSANYGYTF.

The sample holds a few counts of this clonotype. The chain joins TRBV5-1 to TRBJ2-1; 9 positions match TRBD2. After removal of 2 bases from V and 5 bases from J, the junction contained 5 bases not matched to a gene. The CDR3 has 15 amino acids. Looked up from germline, CDR1 is SGHRS and CDR2 is YFSETQ. CDR3 nucleotide sequence: TGCGCCAGCAGCTTACGAGCGGGAGGAGACAATGAGCAGTTCTTC. Residues: CASSLRAGGDNEQFF.

This chain links TRBV10-3 with TRBJ2-3; tentatively, D is TRBD1 (5 bases). CDR1 and CDR2 from the germline V gene are ENHRY and SYGVKD. This CDR3 region has 13 residues. With 5 bases removed from V and 7 bases from J, the gap between germline ends came to 13 bases. CDR3: CAISQDKGNTQYF. DNA of the CDR3: TGTGCCATCAGTCAGGACAAGGGGAATACGCAGTATTTT.

In nucleotides, the CDR3 is TGTGCCAGCAGTTTAATGGGACAGGGTAACTATGGCTACACCTTC. This translates into CASSLMGQGNYGYTF. V gene TRBV12-3 or TRBV12-4 combines with J gene TRBJ1-2, with TRBD1 matching over 9 bases. CDR3 length: 15 amino acids. V lost 2 bases and J lost 1; bases outside the gene matches: 2.

This clonotype was observed at least ten times. The rearrangement joins TRBV29-1 to TRBJ1-2; perhaps TRBD1 as D (5 bases). In germline, CDR1 is SQVTM, CDR2 ANQGSEA. The CDR3 contains 11 residues. The ends were cut back, 7 bases at V and 4 bases at J, with 10 bases in the middle. CDR3 region: CSGDSSYGYTF. CDR3 sequence (DNA): TGCAGCGGTGACAGCAGCTATGGCTACACCTTC.

This clonotype was observed a handful of times. This chain joins TRBV12-3 or TRBV12-4 and TRBJ2-1, with D perhaps TRBD2 (5 bases). The ends were cut back, 6 bases at V and 0 bases at J, with 12 bases in the middle. The CDR3 has 15 amino acids. The chain's CDR3 is CASSAAGSSYNEQFF. The CDR3 DNA reads TGTGCCAGCAGCGCCGCGGGTTCCTCCTACAATGAGCAGTTCTTC.